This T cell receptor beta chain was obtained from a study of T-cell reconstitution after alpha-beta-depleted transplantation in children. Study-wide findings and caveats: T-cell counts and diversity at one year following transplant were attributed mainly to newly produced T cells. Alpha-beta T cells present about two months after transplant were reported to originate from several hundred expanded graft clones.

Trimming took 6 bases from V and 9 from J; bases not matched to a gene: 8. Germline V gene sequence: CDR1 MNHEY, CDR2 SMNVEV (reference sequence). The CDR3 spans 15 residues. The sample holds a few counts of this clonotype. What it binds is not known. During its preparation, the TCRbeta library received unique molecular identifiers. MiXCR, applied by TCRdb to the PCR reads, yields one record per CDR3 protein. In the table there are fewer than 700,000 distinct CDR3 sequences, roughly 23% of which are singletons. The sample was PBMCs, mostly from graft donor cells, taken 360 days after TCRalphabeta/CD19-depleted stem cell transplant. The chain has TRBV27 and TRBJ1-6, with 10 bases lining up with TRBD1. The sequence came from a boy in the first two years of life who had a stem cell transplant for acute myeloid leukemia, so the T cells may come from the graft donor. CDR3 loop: CASSPRDRGISPLHF. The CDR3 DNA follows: TGTGCCAGCAGCCCGAGGGACAGGGGCATTTCACCCCTCCACTTT.